These 23 T cell receptor beta chains originate from one sample sequenced in a study of T-cell reconstitution after alpha-beta-depleted transplantation in children. Unique molecular identifiers were incorporated during preparation of the TCRbeta library. TCRdb called the PCR reads again in MiXCR, with one record for every CDR3 protein. The sample shows some 450,000 distinct CDR3 sequences, 43% of them seen only once. The source was PBMCs, collected before TCRalphabeta/CD19-depleted stem cell transplant. The source is a girl aged 2 to 10 with aplastic anemia, due to receive a stem cell transplant.

The chain combines TRBV27 with TRBJ2-1; 12 bases are a match to TRBD2. V lost 4 bases to trimming and J lost 6 bases; unmatched junction nucleotides: 4. Looked up from germline, CDR1 is MNHEY and CDR2 is SMNVEV (reference sequence). The CDR3 sequence is 15 residues long. CDR3 protein: CASSYTSGGRNEQFF. The CDR3 DNA sequence: TGTGCCAGCAGTTATACTAGCGGGGGGCGCAATGAGCAGTTCTTC.

This clonotype was counted many times. The chain recombines TRBV12-3 or TRBV12-4 with TRBJ1-6; D may be TRBD1 (6 bases). CDR3 size: 14 residues. Trimming left V 7 bases short and J 8 bases short, with 15 bases between. The CDR3 nucleotides are TGTGCCAGCAAAAAAGGGGGGATGTATTCACCCCTCCACTTT. Translated: CASKKGGMYSPLHF.

This clonotype has ten or more counts. This sequence joins TRBV5-1 and TRBJ1-1; D unclear. Looked up from germline, CDR1 is SGHRS and CDR2 is YFSETQ. V was cut by 4 bases and J by 5 bases, with 15 bases left in between. This CDR3 contains 14 residues. CDR3 sequence (DNA): TGCGCCAGCAGCCAGACCAGCATGGGTACTGAAGCTTTCTTT. Translation: CASSQTSMGTEAFF.

This clonotype was found many times. This chain joins TRBV2 and TRBJ2-5; a possible D gene is TRBD2 (5 bases). The V end was cut by 7 bases, the J end by 4 bases, with 16 bases between. This CDR3 spans 14 amino acids. CDR1 SNHLY and CDR2 FYNNEI come from the germline V gene. CDR3 region: CASKRESSLETQYF. For the CDR3, the DNA is TGTGCCAGCAAGAGGGAGAGTAGTCTAGAGACCCAGTACTTC.

This clonotype was counted ten times or more. The chain links TRBV5-1 to TRBJ2-3; D might be TRBD1 or TRBD2, each matching 6 bases. The CDR3 spans 14 residues. Germline lookup yields CDR1 SGHRS and CDR2 YFSETQ. Trimming stripped 2 bases from V and 4 bases from J, with 11 bases between. The CDR3 region has the DNA TGCGCCAGCAGCTTTTACGGGGGCCCAGATACGCAGTATTTT. Translating it yields CASSFYGGPDTQYF.

A few counts support this clonotype. The chain uses TRBV6-2 or TRBV6-3 and TRBJ2-5, with 9 nucleotides matching TRBD1. The CDR3 is made up of 19 amino acids. In germline, CDR1 is MNHEY, CDR2 SVGEGT. After removal of 8 bases from V and 1 base from J, the junction contained 20 bases not matched to a gene. CDR3 nucleotides: TGTGCCAGCTGTTTACTCTTCGACAGGGGGTCGGCCAGCCAAGAGACCCAGTACTTC. This translates into CASCLLFDRGSASQETQYF.

This clonotype was picked up one time. The chain links TRBV6-5 to TRBJ1-4, with D unresolved. This CDR3 has 15 residues. Germline CDR1 MNHEY, CDR2 SVGAGI. The germline V and J ends were trimmed by 6 bases and 0 bases, with 11 bases remaining between them. The CDR3 loop reads CASSYSLATNEKLFF. For the CDR3, the DNA is TGTGCCAGCAGCTACAGCCTTGCAACTAATGAAAAACTGTTTTTT.

This clonotype was observed many times. This chain links TRBV6-5 with TRBJ2-2; D gene unclear. V lost 0 bases and J lost 5, with 7 bases in between. CDR3 length equals 14 residues. CDR1 and CDR2 from the germline V gene are MNHEY and SVGAGI. The CDR3 region is CASSYSPDTGELFF. The CDR3 nucleotides are TGTGCCAGCAGTTACTCGCCTGATACCGGGGAGCTGTTTTTT.

The rearrangement joins TRBV4-1 to TRBJ1-4; D not certain. V was pared by 0 bases and J by 2 bases, with 7 bases between. This CDR3 region has 15 residues. Germline loops: CDR1 MGHRA, CDR2 YSYEKL. The chain's CDR3 is CASSQEKQTNEKLFF. The CDR3 DNA sequence: TGCGCCAGCAGCCAAGAGAAACAGACTAATGAAAAACTGTTTTTT.

This clonotype was seen a single time. A much larger clonotype is one base distant, so this may be a read error. The chain employs TRBV5-1 and TRBJ2-1; D is ambiguous. CDR3 length equals 17 residues. Trimming pared 4 bases from V and 0 bases from J, leaving 17 bases between. The germline V gene encodes CDR1 SGHRS and CDR2 YFSETQ. In DNA, the CDR3 is TGCGCCAGCAGCACCGGGTTTGGGGTAAGCTCCTACAATGAGCAGTTCTTC. The encoded protein is CASSTGFGVSSYNEQFF.

In its sample, this clonotype was seen a few times. The V gene is TRBV10-3, the J gene TRBJ1-1; possible D gene TRBD1, 5 bases. Trimming left V 5 bases short and J 2 bases short, with 15 bases between. Germline-derived CDR1 and CDR2 are ENHRY and SYGVKD. The CDR3 is 15 residues long. The CDR3 spells CAISPNPGVNTEAFF. CDR3 nucleotide sequence: TGTGCCATCAGTCCTAACCCGGGGGTCAACACTGAAGCTTTCTTT.

The sample holds many counts of this clonotype. J is TRBJ1-5 and V is TRBV12-3 or TRBV12-4; a possible D gene is TRBD1 (5 bases). The CDR3 length is 17 residues. Trimming stripped 3 bases from V and 2 bases from J, with 17 bases between. In DNA, the CDR3 is TGTGCCAGCAGTTTGGGGACCGGGATCGGCGGCAATCAGCCCCAGCATTTT. Amino acid sequence: CASSLGTGIGGNQPQHF.

This clonotype was recorded a few times. This chain links TRBV28 with TRBJ2-5, with 8 bases fitting TRBD2. CDR1 is MDHEN and CDR2 is SYDVKM in the germline V gene. The CDR3 consists of 16 residues. V dropped 3 bases and J dropped 5; count of bases not matched to a gene: 11. CDR3 in amino acids: CASSFGGGGSLETQYF. CDR3 DNA: TGTGCCAGCAGTTTCGGAGGCGGGGGGAGTCTGGAGACCCAGTACTTC.

In this sample, this clonotype turned up many times. This rearrangement joins TRBV3-1 to TRBJ2-2; a weak D match, TRBD2 (6 bases). The CDR3 length is 17 residues. With 4 bases removed from V and 3 bases from J, the gap between germline ends came to 18 bases. Germline V gene data show CDR1 as LGHDT and CDR2 as YNNKEL (reference sequence). CDR3 DNA: TGTGCCAGCAGCCCATCAACTTCCGGGACTTACACCGGGGAGCTGTTTTTT. Its translation is CASSPSTSGTYTGELFF.

The chain combines TRBV20-1 with TRBJ2-1; D is uncertain. Trimming removed 5 bases from V and 5 bases from J, with 13 bases in between. CDR1 is DFQATT and CDR2 is SNEGSKA in the germline V gene (reference sequence). The CDR3 runs to 13 residues. The CDR3 DNA is TGCAGTGCTGCCGCCAAGTCCGACAATGAGCAGTTCTTC. Translating it yields CSAAAKSDNEQFF.

The V and J genes are TRBV6-5 and TRBJ1-4; D gene uncertain. CDR1 is MNHEY and CDR2 is SVGAGI in the germline V gene. The length of the CDR3 is 15 residues. V was shortened by 2 bases and J by 4 bases, with 11 bases between the two germline ends. The CDR3 nucleotides are TGTGCCAGCAGTTACGGCCCCGGCGGTAATGAAAAACTGTTTTTT. As protein: CASSYGPGGNEKLFF.

V is TRBV7-9 and J is TRBJ2-5, with unresolved D. The CDR3 length is 14 residues. Per the germline V gene, CDR1 is SEHNR and CDR2 is FQNEAQ (reference sequence). Between the trimmed V and J ends, which lost 3 bases and 1 base, there was a span of 9 bases. The CDR3 DNA reads TGTGCCAGCAGCTTCGGGCCGGCCCAAGAGACCCAGTACTTC. Its translation: CASSFGPAQETQYF.

J is TRBJ1-1 and V is TRBV7-3; tentative D call: TRBD1 (5 bases). The V gene's germline CDR1 is SGHTA and CDR2 FQGTGA. V gave up 3 bases and J gave up 7 bases, with 9 bases separating them. The CDR3 runs to 12 residues. CDR3 protein: CASSFGQGEAFF. The CDR3 bases are TGTGCCAGCAGCTTTGGGCAGGGTGAAGCTTTCTTT. Looking up the rest from reference TRBV7-3 and TRBJ1-1 gives the full variable domain: GAGVSQTPSNKVTEKGKYVELRCDPISGHTALYWYRQSLGQGPEFLIYFQGTGAADDSGLPNDRFFAVRPEGSVSTLKIQRTERGDSAVYLCASSFGQGEAFFGQGTRLTVV.

This chain joins TRBV20-1 and TRBJ2-2; no clear D gene. Trimming pared 5 bases from V and 3 bases from J, leaving 16 bases between. Per the germline V gene, CDR1 is DFQATT and CDR2 is SNEGSKA (reference sequence). This CDR3 contains 15 residues. The CDR3 protein is CSAVMAGWDTGELFF. The DNA for the CDR3 is TGCAGTGCTGTCATGGCTGGGTGGGACACCGGGGAGCTGTTTTTT.

This clonotype appeared many times. V gene TRBV3-1 combines with J gene TRBJ2-2; TRBD2 might be the D (6 bases). Trimming left V 5 bases short and J 0 bases short, with 13 bases between. The CDR3 extends over 16 amino acids. Germline CDR1 reads LGHDT; CDR2 reads YNNKEL (reference sequence). The CDR3 region has the DNA TGTGCCAGCAGCGCGCGGGCGGGGACGAACACCGGGGAGCTGTTTTTT. This codes for CASSARAGTNTGELFF.

This chain links TRBV5-1 with TRBJ2-1; TRBD2 agrees at 16 bases. Germline V gene sequence: CDR1 SGHRS, CDR2 YFSETQ. The CDR3 loop spans 17 amino acids. Trimming removed 3 bases from V and 9 bases from J; junction bases left unmatched: 9. For the CDR3, the DNA is TGCGCCAGCAGCTACCCGGGGACTAGCGGGAGGGATCCTGAGCAGTTCTTC. Amino acid sequence: CASSYPGTSGRDPEQFF.

This clonotype was detected ten times or more. This rearrangement joins TRBV12-3 or TRBV12-4 to TRBJ2-3, with TRBD2 matching over 7 bases. This CDR3 contains 16 residues. V shed 4 bases, J shed 0 bases, and the junction held 7 bases outside the gene matches. CDR3 amino acids: CASSSLLAESTDTQYF. In DNA form, the CDR3 reads TGTGCCAGCAGTTCCCTTCTAGCGGAGAGCACAGATACGCAGTATTTT.

The chain combines TRBV20-1 with TRBJ2-2, with D maybe TRBD1 (6 bases). V lost 5 bases to trimming and J lost 3 bases, with 16 bases between them. The CDR3 has 15 amino acids. Germline V CDR1 and CDR2: DFQATT, SNEGSKA (reference sequence). DNA for the CDR3: TGCAGTGCTCGACCTTTCGACAGGCACACCGGGGAGCTGTTTTTT. Its translation is CSARPFDRHTGELFF.